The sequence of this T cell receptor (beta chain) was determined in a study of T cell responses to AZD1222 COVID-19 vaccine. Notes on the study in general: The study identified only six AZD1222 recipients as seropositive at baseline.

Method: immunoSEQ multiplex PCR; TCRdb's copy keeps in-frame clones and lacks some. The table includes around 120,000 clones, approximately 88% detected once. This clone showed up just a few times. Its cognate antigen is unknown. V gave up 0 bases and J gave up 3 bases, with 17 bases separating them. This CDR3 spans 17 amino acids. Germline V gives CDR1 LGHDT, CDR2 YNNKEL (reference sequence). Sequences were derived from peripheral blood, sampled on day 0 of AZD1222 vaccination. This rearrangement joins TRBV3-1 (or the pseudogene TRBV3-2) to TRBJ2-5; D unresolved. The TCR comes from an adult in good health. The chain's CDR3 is CASSQDKGRRVEETQYF. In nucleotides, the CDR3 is TGTGCCAGCAGCCAAGATAAAGGGCGGAGAGTCGAAGAGACCCAGTACTTC.